Presented here are 7 T cell receptor beta chains from one specimen sequenced in a study of T cells in tumors after PD-1 blockade. The protocol was immunoSEQ multiplex PCR, while the TCRdb copy is restricted to in-frame clones and leaves out a portion. The table lists approximately 46,000 clones, nearly 80% of them singletons. The sequencing here drew on PBMCs, taken before anti-PD-1 treatment. The receptors originated from a human donor with basal cell carcinoma.

The gene calls are TRBV10-3 and TRBJ2-6; TRBD1 matches at 11 bases. With 3 bases clipped from V and 2 bases from J, the junction kept 3 bases outside the gene matches. The CDR3 has 17 residues. Germline V gene sequence: CDR1 ENHRY, CDR2 SYGVKD. The CDR3 here is CAISDPGQGAGANVLTF. In DNA form, the CDR3 reads TGTGCCATCAGTGATCCGGGACAGGGGGCTGGGGCCAACGTCCTGACTTTC.

This chain uses TRBV10-3 with TRBJ2-3; D not resolved. CDR1 is ENHRY and CDR2 is SYGVKD in the germline V gene. Trimming pared 7 bases from V and 6 bases from J, leaving 11 bases between. CDR3 length equals 12 residues. This CDR3 is CAITSGSDTQYF. The CDR3 nucleotides read TGTGCCATCACTTCAGGTTCGGATACGCAGTATTTT.

This clone was observed a few times. CDR3 DNA sequence: TGCAGCGTTGGTTCGGGTATGGATAATGAAAAACTGTTTTTT. It codes for CSVGSGMDNEKLFF. This chain joins TRBV29-1 and TRBJ1-4, with unresolved D. This CDR3 is built from 14 residues. Germline CDR1 is SQVTM and CDR2 is ANQGSEA. V gave up 4 bases and J gave up 4 bases, with 13 bases separating them.

This rearrangement joins TRBV5-5 to TRBJ2-7, with D possibly matching TRBD2 (5 bases). The germline CDR1 and CDR2 sequences are SGHKS and YYEKEE (reference sequence). V was cut by 0 bases and J by 1 base, with 8 bases left in between. CDR3 size: 14 residues. The CDR3 DNA is TGTGCCAGCAGCTTGGATCCGGGATCCTACGAGCAGTACTTC. Its protein product is CASSLDPGSYEQYF.

V gene TRBV30 combines with J gene TRBJ2-4, with 8 bases matching TRBD2. CDR3 length: 14 residues. J lost 7 bases, V lost 5 bases, and 10 bases had no gene match. The germline V gene encodes CDR1 GTSNPN and CDR2 SVGIG (reference sequence). As DNA, the CDR3 is TGTGCCTGGGGCACCGCGGGGGGTGGGAACATTCAGTACTTC. Translation gives CAWGTAGGGNIQYF.

This sequence joins TRBV6-6 and TRBJ1-3; D remains ambiguous. The CDR3 sequence is 14 residues long. The germline V and J ends were trimmed by 7 bases and 2 bases, with 12 bases remaining between them. Germline V gives CDR1 MNHNY, CDR2 SVGAGI (reference sequence). The CDR3 region is CASNSRSTGNTIYF. CDR3 DNA: TGTGCCAGCAATTCCCGCAGCACTGGAAACACCATATATTTT.

This clone has more than one count but fewer than ten. V gene TRBV5-1 combines with J gene TRBJ1-6, with TRBD1 as a possible D gene (6 bases). V was pared by 0 bases and J by 10 bases, with 11 bases between. This CDR3 has 14 amino acids. CDR1 is SGHRS and CDR2 is YFSETQ in the germline V gene. The CDR3 spells CASSLEGVGSPLHF. CDR3 in DNA: TGCGCCAGCAGCTTGGAGGGGGTAGGGTCACCCCTCCACTTT.